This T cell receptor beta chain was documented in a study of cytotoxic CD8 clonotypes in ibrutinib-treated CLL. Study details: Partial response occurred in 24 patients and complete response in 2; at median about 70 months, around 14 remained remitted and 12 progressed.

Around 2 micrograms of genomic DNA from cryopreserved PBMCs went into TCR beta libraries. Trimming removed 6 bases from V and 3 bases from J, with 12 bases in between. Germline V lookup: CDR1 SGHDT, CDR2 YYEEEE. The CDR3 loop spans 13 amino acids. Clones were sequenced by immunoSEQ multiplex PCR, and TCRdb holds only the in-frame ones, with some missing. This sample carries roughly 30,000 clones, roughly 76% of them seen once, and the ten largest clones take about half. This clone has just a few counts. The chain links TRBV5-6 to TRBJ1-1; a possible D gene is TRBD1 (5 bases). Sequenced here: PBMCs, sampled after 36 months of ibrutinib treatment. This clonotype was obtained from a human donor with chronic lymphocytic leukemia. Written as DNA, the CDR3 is TGTGCCAGCAACAAGGTCAGGGACACTGAAGCTTTCTTT. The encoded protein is CASNKVRDTEAFF.